The clone carrying this T cell receptor (beta chain) ranks as medium-sized (0.01 to 0.1%). Its antigen is unknown. The data are from a study of T cell repertoires in aging, cancer and after chemotherapy. Across the study: Six age groups, ranging from 30 or younger to 70 or older, included the donors. Whole-study findings and limits: Rebound thymic output was suggested by rising median generation probability during chemotherapy in each cancer cohort.

TRB rearrangements spanning V, D and J were amplified using mixed TRB-A/B primers. Each CDR3 protein is one row after TCRdb ran MiXCR on the multiplex PCR reads. The sample lists about 1,600 distinct CDR3 sequences, 20% to 25% occurring once. The CDR3 sequence is 13 residues long. Trimming removed 3 bases from V and 3 bases from J, with 9 bases in between. CDR1 and CDR2 from the germline V gene are SGHNT and YYREEE (reference sequence). The template was genomic DNA from peripheral blood, not RNA. This clonotype originated in a human donor with a solid tumor. The chain has TRBV5-4 and TRBJ1-1; D gene uncertain. Sequences were obtained from blood. The CDR3 region is CASSWPGDTEAFF. The DNA for the CDR3 is TGTGCCAGCAGCTGGCCCGGGGACACTGAAGCTTTCTTT.